Below are 8 T cell receptor beta chains sequenced from a single sample in a study of cytomegalovirus exposure and HLA in healthy donors. In the PCR, 60 Vbeta and 13 Jbeta primers were used. TCRdb keeps only in-frame clones here, not all; method: immunoSEQ multiplex PCR. Of fewer than 200,000 clones detected, about four fifths appear once; the ten largest clones hold less than 15%. The sequencing input was PBMCs. Receptors were obtained from a woman in her forties or fifties in good health and CMV-seronegative.

This chain connects TRBV6-1 to TRBJ2-3; D is unresolved. The CDR3 is 14 residues long. Trimming stripped 1 base from V and 0 bases from J, with 5 bases between. Germline V gives CDR1 MNHNS, CDR2 SASEGT. The CDR3 bases are TGTGCCAGCAGTGAAGGGGCTAGCACAGATACGCAGTATTTT. Protein sequence: CASSEGASTDTQYF.

This chain joins TRBV19 and TRBJ2-7; D is perhaps TRBD1 (6 bases). This CDR3 comprises 14 residues. V shed 5 bases and J shed 4 bases, with 15 bases lying between them. Germline CDR1 LNHDA, CDR2 SQIVND (reference sequence). CDR3 coding DNA: TGTGCCAGTAGTGTAAGTCCAGGGGATTACGAGCAGTACTTC. As protein: CASSVSPGDYEQYF.

This chain links TRBV5-1 with TRBJ2-7; 8 nucleotides line up with TRBD1. From germline, CDR1 is SGHRS and CDR2 YFSETQ. J lost 0 bases, V lost 4 bases, and 6 bases had no gene match. The CDR3 has 15 residues. The CDR3 bases are TGCGCCAGCAGCCCCAGACAGGGGAGCTCCTACGAGCAGTACTTC. It yields the protein CASSPRQGSSYEQYF.

The chain couples TRBV28 to TRBJ2-6; D might be TRBD2 (6 bases). Trimming left V 7 bases short and J 0 bases short, with 13 bases between. Germline V gene lookup returns CDR1 MDHEN and CDR2 SYDVKM. The CDR3 is made up of 16 amino acids. The CDR3 bases are TGTGCCAGCATTAGAGGGACTCCCTCTGGGGCCAACGTCCTGACTTTC. The encoded protein is CASIRGTPSGANVLTF.

The chain joins TRBV29-1 to TRBJ1-2, with 7 bases that match TRBD1. After removal of 2 bases from V and 5 bases from J, the junction contained 5 bases not matched to a gene. Germline values: CDR1 SQVTM, CDR2 ANQGSEA. The length of the CDR3 is 13 residues. CDR3 bases: TGCAGCGTTGAACTCGGGACAGCTTATGGCTACACCTTC. Encoded protein: CSVELGTAYGYTF.

The V and J genes are TRBV7-2 and TRBJ2-5; TRBD2 is a possible D gene (5 bases). V lost 5 bases, J lost 5 bases, and 12 bases lay in between. The germline V gene encodes CDR1 SGHTA and CDR2 FQGNSA. This CDR3 is 13 amino acids long. This chain's CDR3 is CASSKSGWETQYF. For the CDR3, the DNA is TGTGCCAGCAGCAAGTCGGGGTGGGAGACCCAGTACTTC.

V and J are TRBV7-8 and TRBJ2-4; no clear D. The CDR3 has 17 residues. Germline CDR1 is SGHVS and CDR2 is FQNEAQ. The V end was cut by 2 bases, the J end by 9 bases, with 23 bases between. This CDR3 reads CASSLFGLWSSTGIQYF. CDR3 sequence (DNA): TGTGCCAGCAGCTTATTCGGCCTCTGGAGTAGCACGGGCATTCAGTACTTC. Full variable domain (outside the CDR3, taken from reference TRBV7-8 and TRBJ2-4): GAGVSQSPRYKVAKRGQDVALRCDPISGHVSLFWYQQALGQGPEFLTYFQNEAQLDKSGLPSDRFFAERPEGSVSTLKIQRTQQEDSAVYLCASSLFGLWSSTGIQYFGAGTRLSVL.

This rearrangement joins TRBV6-1 to TRBJ1-1; 11 nucleotides agree with TRBD1. The germline CDR1 and CDR2 sequences are MNHNS and SASEGT. There are 14 residues in the CDR3. J was trimmed by 4 bases and V by 5 bases; bases with no gene match: 3. The CDR3 region is CASSTGTGGTEAFF. The CDR3 region has the DNA TGTGCCAGCAGTACCGGGACAGGGGGCACTGAAGCTTTCTTT.